The TCR beta chain under discussion was sequenced for a study of T cell changes during pregnancy in multiple sclerosis. Trimming shortened V by 6 bases and J by 4 bases, and 9 bases separated the two germline ends. The CDR3 spans 12 residues. Germline CDR1 reads MDHEN; CDR2 reads SYDVKM. Repertoires were generated with immunoSEQ multiplex PCR, while TCRdb's copy carries only in-frame clones and drops some. The sample includes 85,000 to 100,000 clones, approximately 90% of them seen just once. This material consisted of peripheral blood, taken before pregnancy. The chain couples TRBV28 to TRBJ1-1; the D gene is possibly TRBD1 (5 bases). The TCR originated in a female donor with multiple sclerosis, enrolled in a pregnancy study. The CDR3: CASRGRFTEAFF. CDR3 DNA sequence: TGTGCCAGCAGGGGGCGATTCACTGAAGCTTTCTTT.